Shown below are 25 T cell receptor beta chains from a single sample sequenced in a study of blood T cell repertoires in COVID-19. Assay: immunoSEQ multiplex PCR; the TCRdb copy retains only in-frame clones and omits some. The sample consists of 200,000 to 250,000 clones, around 91% of them appearing once. Sample: peripheral blood. The receptor source for this set is a woman aged 40 to 50 with acute or convalescent COVID-19.

This clone has a single count. The chain has TRBV2 and TRBJ1-2; D is perhaps TRBD1 (5 bases). With 0 bases removed from V and 6 bases from J, the gap between germline ends came to 11 bases. This CDR3 comprises 14 residues. CDR1 SNHLY and CDR2 FYNNEI come from the germline V gene. In DNA form, the CDR3 reads TGTGCCAGCAGTGAAGCTGGCAGGGCGGATGGCTACACCTTC. Its protein is CASSEAGRADGYTF.

This clone appeared once. V is TRBV2 and J is TRBJ2-7; 9 bases fit TRBD1. This CDR3 is built from 13 residues. Germline CDR1 is SNHLY and CDR2 is FYNNEI. Trimming at V came to 6 bases and at J to 4 bases, leaving 4 bases not matched to a gene. As DNA, the CDR3 is TGTGCCAGCAGCACAGGGGGCCTGTACGAGCAGTACGTC. Protein product: CASSTGGLYEQYV.

A single count supports this clone. The V gene is TRBV11-2, the J gene TRBJ1-5, with D unresolved. Trimming took 3 bases from V and 5 from J, leaving 5 bases between them. CDR1 and CDR2 from the germline V gene are SGHAT and FQNNGV. This CDR3 comprises 12 residues. In DNA, the CDR3 is TGTGCCAGCAGCTTTACAGATCAGCCCCAGCATTTT. It translates to CASSFTDQPQHF. Together with reference TRBV11-2 and TRBJ1-5, the CDR3 gives the full variable domain: EAGVAQSPRYKIIEKRQSVAFWCNPISGHATLYWYQQILGQGPKLLIQFQNNGVVDDSQLPKDRFSAERLKGVDSTLKIQPAKLEDSAVYLCASSFTDQPQHFGDGTRLSIL.

The chain couples TRBV6-5 to TRBJ1-1, with D possibly matching TRBD1 (5 bases). This CDR3 spans 14 amino acids. Trimming removed 9 bases from V and 1 base from J, with 15 bases in between. Germline V gives CDR1 MNHEY, CDR2 SVGAGI. The CDR3 DNA is TGTGCCAGTCGGGGATGGGGGGGGAACACTGAAGCTTTCTTT. It is translated as CASRGWGGNTEAFF.

The rearrangement links TRBV3-1 (or the pseudogene TRBV3-2) to TRBJ2-3; tentatively, D is TRBD2 (5 bases). The CDR3 has 13 amino acids. V lost 6 bases and J 7 bases, leaving 14 bases between the germline ends. The germline V gene has CDR1 LGHDT and CDR2 YNNKEL (reference sequence). The CDR3 DNA sequence: TGTGCCAGCAGTCGGGGTCCACAAAATACGCAGTATTTT. Protein product: CASSRGPQNTQYF.

The chain recombines TRBV27 with TRBJ2-3, with D perhaps matching TRBD1 (5 bases). V was cut by 5 bases and J by 5 bases, with 8 bases left in between. CDR3 size: 12 residues. Germline lookup yields CDR1 MNHEY and CDR2 SMNVEV (reference sequence). CDR3 residues: CASSPQGDTQYF. The CDR3 DNA is TGTGCCAGCAGTCCGCAGGGAGATACGCAGTATTTT.

The chain carries TRBV10-1 and TRBJ2-1; 8 nucleotides agree with TRBD1. This CDR3 spans 16 amino acids. Germline loops: CDR1 WNHNN, CDR2 SYGVQD (reference sequence). The junction had 19 bases not matched to a gene; V was cut back by 8 bases and J by 10 bases. This CDR3 is CASCQPEDRVSWEQFF. The DNA of the CDR3 is TGCGCCAGCTGCCAACCCGAGGACAGGGTCAGTTGGGAGCAGTTCTTC.

V usage is TRBV6-1 and J usage is TRBJ2-4; possibly TRBD2 for D (6 bases). The CDR3 length is 16 residues. Looked up from germline, CDR1 is MNHNS and CDR2 is SASEGT. Between the trimmed V and J ends, which lost 1 base and 3 bases, there was a span of 13 bases. CDR3 nucleotides: TGTGCCAGCAGTGAAGTGTGGGGGGATATCAAAAACATTCAGTACTTC. Its translation: CASSEVWGDIKNIQYF.

CDR3 residues: CASTAQGASYNEQFF. CDR3 bases: TGCGCCAGCACGGCGCAGGGGGCGTCCTACAATGAGCAGTTCTTC. J is TRBJ2-1 and V is TRBV5-1; 8 nucleotides line up with TRBD1. The CDR3 is made up of 15 amino acids. The V segment lost 6 bases and the J segment 1 base; nucleotides outside the gene matches: 6. Germline CDR1 reads SGHRS; CDR2 reads YFSETQ.

The chain is built from TRBV30 and TRBJ2-5; perhaps TRBD2 as D (6 bases). Germline CDR1 reads GTSNPN; CDR2 reads SVGIG (reference sequence). CDR3 size: 13 residues. Deletions cut 0 bases from V and 4 bases from J, with 9 bases between. CDR3 sequence: CAWSVFGGETQYF. The DNA of the CDR3 is TGTGCCTGGAGTGTATTCGGGGGAGAGACCCAGTACTTC.

The chain combines TRBV7-8 with TRBJ1-5, with a tentative D call TRBD1 (5 bases). Deletions cut 1 base from V and 5 bases from J, with 15 bases between. The V gene's germline CDR1 is SGHVS and CDR2 FQNEAQ. This CDR3 spans 16 amino acids. As DNA, the CDR3 is TGTGCCAGCAGCTTAGGGGCGGGATGGGGGGATCAGCCCCAGCATTTT. Its protein is CASSLGAGWGDQPQHF.

The genes are TRBV30 and TRBJ1-1, with D unclear. The CDR3 sequence is 14 residues long. Germline CDR1 is GTSNPN and CDR2 is SVGIG (reference sequence). V lost 1 base and J lost 0, with 9 bases in between. In DNA form, the CDR3 reads TGTGCCTGGAGTGGTAACAGCTTGAACACTGAAGCTTTCTTT. This translates into CAWSGNSLNTEAFF.

Written as DNA, the CDR3 is TGTGCCAGCAGTGAACGATCGGGACTTGATACGCAGTATTTT. This encodes CASSERSGLDTQYF. V usage is TRBV6-1 and J usage is TRBJ2-3, with TRBD2 as a possible D gene (6 bases). Trimming removed 2 bases at V and 6 bases at J, with 12 bases between. The germline V gene has CDR1 MNHNS and CDR2 SASEGT. CDR3 size: 14 residues.

V gene TRBV19 combines with J gene TRBJ1-1; D is uncertain. CDR3 size: 13 residues. The V gene's germline CDR1 is LNHDA and CDR2 SQIVND (reference sequence). Trimming took 3 bases from V and 2 from J, leaving 7 bases between them. CDR3 sequence (DNA): TGTGCCAGTAGTATCATCCAAAACACTGAAGCTTTCTTT. As protein: CASSIIQNTEAFF. Based on the CDR3 plus reference TRBV19 and TRBJ1-1, the full variable domain is DGGITQSPKYLFRKEGQNVTLSCEQNLNHDAMYWYRQDPGQGLRLIYYSQIVNDFQKGDIAEGYSVSREKKESFPLTVTSAQKNPTAFYLCASSIIQNTEAFFGQGTRLTVV.

The chain is built from TRBV30 and TRBJ1-1; unclear D gene. The CDR3 is 13 amino acids. Trimming removed 4 bases from V and 5 bases from J, with 14 bases in between. The germline V gene has CDR1 GTSNPN and CDR2 SVGIG (reference sequence). The CDR3 nucleotides are TGTGCCTGGACCTTGGATAGGGAGACTGAAGCTTTCTTT. This translates into CAWTLDRETEAFF.

With respect to this clone: One end of the junction does not line up with germline, which may come from a read error. The rearrangement joins TRBV11-2 to TRBJ2-4; 8 bases fit TRBD2. This CDR3 spans 15 amino acids. In germline, CDR1 is SGHAT, CDR2 FQNNGV. This CDR3 reads CASSLVRGGPSCHPF. In DNA form, the CDR3 reads TGTGCCAGCAGCTTAGTTCGGGGGGGGCCTTCCTGCCACCCCTTC. The full variable domain, in which reference TRBV11-2 and TRBJ2-4 provide the parts outside the CDR3, is EAGVAQSPRYKIIEKRQSVAFWCNPISGHATLYWYQQILGQGPKLLIQFQNNGVVDDSQLPKDRFSAERLKGVDSTLKIQPAKLEDSAVYLCASSLVRGGPSCHPFGAGTRLSVL.

The chain combines TRBV28 with TRBJ1-1, with D possibly matching TRBD1 (6 bases). The CDR3 covers 12 residues. CDR1 is MDHEN, CDR2 SYDVKM, per germline. V lost 8 bases to trimming and J lost 8 bases, with 15 bases between them. DNA of the CDR3: TGTGCCAGCCCCAACACAAGGGGGGAAGCTTTCTTT. Protein: CASPNTRGEAFF.

DNA for the CDR3: TGCGCCAGCAGTGAGTTCGGACAGGGGGCATATGGCTACACCTTC. This gives the protein CASSEFGQGAYGYTF. The J gene is TRBJ1-2, the V gene TRBV10-2; 11 bases align to TRBD1. Germline V gene lookup returns CDR1 WSHSY and CDR2 SAAADI. J was trimmed by 5 bases and V by 1 base; bases with no gene match: 3. This CDR3 spans 15 amino acids.

The rearrangement joins TRBV5-1 to TRBJ1-2; TRBD1 matches 9 bases. This CDR3 comprises 13 residues. Germline V gene sequence: CDR1 SGHRS, CDR2 YFSETQ. Germline trimming cut 1 base from V and 8 bases from J; bases unmatched to any gene: 3. CDR3 region: CASSLTGGDGYTF. DNA for the CDR3: TGCGCCAGCAGCTTGACAGGGGGCGACGGCTACACCTTC.

This chain uses TRBV3-1 (or the pseudogene TRBV3-2) with TRBJ1-2, with TRBD1 as a possible D gene (6 bases). The V gene's germline CDR1 is LGHDT and CDR2 YNNKEL (reference sequence). The CDR3 consists of 14 residues. V was trimmed by 0 bases and J by 8 bases, leaving 13 bases between them. CDR3 DNA sequence: TGTGCCAGCAGCCAAGATGGACAGTGGGTCGGCTACACCTTC. This gives the protein CASSQDGQWVGYTF.

The table lists this clone with a few counts. This chain uses TRBV6-2 or TRBV6-3 with TRBJ1-1, with 9 bases that match TRBD1. Germline V gene data show CDR1 as MNHEY and CDR2 as SVGEGT. The CDR3 length is 16 residues. With 5 bases clipped from V and 2 bases from J, the junction kept 9 bases outside the gene matches. CDR3: CASSRPRDRENTEAFF. DNA for the CDR3: TGTGCCAGCAGTCGCCCCCGGGACAGGGAAAACACTGAAGCTTTCTTT.

This sequence joins TRBV11-2 and TRBJ1-5; TRBD1 matches at 8 bases. This CDR3 has 14 residues. The germline V gene has CDR1 SGHAT and CDR2 FQNNGV. V trimming: 5 bases; J trimming: 5 bases; junction bases outside the gene matches: 5. CDR3 sequence: CASSIGQGDQPQHF. CDR3 bases: TGTGCCAGCAGCATCGGACAGGGCGATCAGCCCCAGCATTTT. The whole variable domain, remainder taken from reference TRBV11-2 and TRBJ1-5, is EAGVAQSPRYKIIEKRQSVAFWCNPISGHATLYWYQQILGQGPKLLIQFQNNGVVDDSQLPKDRFSAERLKGVDSTLKIQPAKLEDSAVYLCASSIGQGDQPQHFGDGTRLSIL.

This chain joins TRBV18 and TRBJ2-1; 8 nucleotides agree with TRBD2. The CDR3 runs 19 residues. J lost 10 bases, V lost 3 bases, and 23 bases had no gene match. Germline V gene sequence: CDR1 KGHSH, CDR2 LQKENI. The CDR3 protein is CASSPAAWGQTGGPREQFF. CDR3 DNA sequence: TGTGCCAGCTCACCTGCGGCCTGGGGACAAACGGGGGGGCCGAGAGAGCAGTTCTTC. Filled out from reference TRBV18 and TRBJ2-1, the complete variable domain reads NAGVMQNPRHLVRRRGQEARLRCSPMKGHSHVYWYRQLPEEGLKFMVYLQKENIIDESGMPKERFSAEFPKEGPSILRIQQVVRGDSAAYFCASSPAAWGQTGGPREQFFGPGTRLTVL.

V usage is TRBV11-2 and J usage is TRBJ1-1; a weak D match, TRBD1 (6 bases). The CDR3 length is 15 residues. Germline CDR1 and CDR2: SGHAT and FQNNGV. V was cut by 3 bases and J by 3 bases, with 14 bases left in between. The CDR3: CASSLFATGHTEAFF. CDR3 sequence (DNA): TGTGCCAGCAGCTTGTTTGCCACAGGGCACACTGAAGCTTTCTTT.

The chain is built from TRBV19 and TRBJ2-1; 9 bases align to TRBD1. There are 17 residues in the CDR3. The V gene's germline CDR1 is LNHDA and CDR2 SQIVND (reference sequence). V lost 0 bases to trimming and J lost 3 bases; unmatched junction nucleotides: 6. The CDR3 is CASSIEGRDRVYNEQFF. The CDR3 DNA is TGTGCCAGTAGTATAGAGGGCCGGGACAGGGTCTACAATGAGCAGTTCTTC.